The sequence of this T cell receptor beta chain was determined in a study of shared clonotypes between healthy human individuals. Overall study results and limits: Non-shared clonotypes were found to have lower generation probabilities than the clonotypes that were shared by all four of the sorted-subset donors. Since donors were few, the genetic and exposure-history diversity represented was limited. As a rule, naive subsets had a larger estimated richness than memory subsets.

On this clone: Its target is not known.

The authors split each subset's genomic DNA evenly across several immunoSEQ plates. TCRdb's table, derived via immunoSEQ multiplex PCR, lists solely in-frame clones and lacks some. Of millions of clones listed, 85% to 95% were seen once; the top ten hold more than 0.12%. The TCR originated in a young man in good health. Sequencing was performed on naive CD4+ T cells sorted from blood. Subset: CD45RA+ positively selected.

In DNA, the CDR3 is TGTGCCAGCAGCTTATTTAGACAGTCCAATGAGCAGTTCTTC. It yields the protein CASSLFRQSNEQFF. This sequence joins TRBV11-2 and TRBJ2-1; possible D gene TRBD1, 5 bases. Germline V gene lookup returns CDR1 SGHAT and CDR2 FQNNGV. The CDR3 runs to 14 residues. V lost 2 bases and J 6 bases, leaving 11 bases between the germline ends.